A single count supports the clone carrying this T cell receptor (beta chain). The germline V gene has CDR1 MNHNY and CDR2 SVGAGI (reference sequence). Deletions cut 6 bases from V and 7 bases from J, with 18 bases between. The CDR3 sequence is 14 residues long. The data were taken from a study of blood T cell repertoires in COVID-19. Study-level background: Acute and convalescent COVID-19 specimens originated in the United States, Italy and Spain. T cells, B-cell-depleted T cells, or PBMCs provided the cDNA or gDNA that served as material.

Those enrolled, adults aged about 18 to 95 years, came from 20 to 25 US areas. How the authors handled the data: Reference gene primers were amplified, and this amplification served to estimate nucleated cell counts. The assay was immunoSEQ multiplex PCR, and TCRdb's table has in-frame clones only and misses some. D and trimming come from the DNA, and the V and J calls and clone size come from that table. The table shows about 360,000 clones, with 88% occurring only once. The sequence derives from a woman in her 40s with acute COVID-19. The chain carries TRBV6-6 and TRBJ2-5, with D possibly being TRBD1 (5 bases). The sequenced material came from PBMCs or T cells enriched from blood (not recorded which). The CDR3 is CASRRTTSEATQYF. The CDR3 DNA reads TGTGCCAGCAGAAGGACAACTTCGGAAGCGACCCAGTACTTC.